This T cell receptor beta chain was documented in a study of persistence of HIV-infected CD4 T cells. Anti-CD3/anti-CD28 beads served as a nonspecific positive control stimulus. Sorting selected CD4+ T cells upregulating both CD40 ligand and CD69. For less than 20 hours, CD8-depleted PBMCs received anti-CD28/CD49d costimulation, a CD40-blocking antibody and enfuvirtide. In the case of this clone: Antigen specificity is unknown.

Sequencing used immunoSEQ version 4 in survey mode. Genomic DNA was diluted to around 10 ng/uL, up to roughly 1 ug per sample. Sequenced by immunoSEQ multiplex PCR; TCRdb stores in-frame clones only, minus some. Here the sample spans under 45,000 clones, 89% being singletons. The TCR was taken from an adult man with HIV who was CMV-seropositive. The source material was CD4+ T cells sorted from PBMCs after roughly 18-hour stimulation, sampled from a patient who received antiretroviral therapy.

The CDR3 DNA follows: TGTGCCAGCAGCGTAGGGGTGGGGGGCGTGAACACTGAAGCTTTCTTT. Encoded protein: CASSVGVGGVNTEAFF. V and J are TRBV9 and TRBJ1-1, with D maybe TRBD1 (6 bases). CDR1 and CDR2 from the germline V gene are SGDLS and YYNGEE. Trimming stripped 0 bases from V and 0 bases from J, with 12 bases between. The CDR3 consists of 16 residues. The whole variable domain, remainder taken from reference TRBV9 and TRBJ1-1, is DSGVTQTPKHLITATGQRVTLRCSPRSGDLSVYWYQQSLDQGLQFLIQYYNGEERAKGNILERFSAQQFPDLHSELNLSSLELGDSALYFCASSVGVGGVNTEAFFGQGTRLTVV.